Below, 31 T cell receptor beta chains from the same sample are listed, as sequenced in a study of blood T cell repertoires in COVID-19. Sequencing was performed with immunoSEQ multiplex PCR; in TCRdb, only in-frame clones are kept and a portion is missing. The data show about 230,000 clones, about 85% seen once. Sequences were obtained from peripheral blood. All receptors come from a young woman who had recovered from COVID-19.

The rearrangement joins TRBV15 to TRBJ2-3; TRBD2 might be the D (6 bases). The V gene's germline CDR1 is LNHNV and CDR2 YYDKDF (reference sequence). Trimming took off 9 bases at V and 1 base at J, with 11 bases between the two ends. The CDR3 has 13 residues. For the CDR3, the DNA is TGTGCCACAAATGGAGGGGGCACAGATACGCAGTATTTT. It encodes CATNGGGTDTQYF.

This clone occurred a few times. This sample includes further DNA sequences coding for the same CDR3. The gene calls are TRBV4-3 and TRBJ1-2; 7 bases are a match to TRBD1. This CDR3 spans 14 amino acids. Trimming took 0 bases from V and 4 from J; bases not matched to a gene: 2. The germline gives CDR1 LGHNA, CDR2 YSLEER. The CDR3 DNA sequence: TGCGCCAGCAGCCAAGACAGGGGGGCCTATGGCTACACCTTC. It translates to CASSQDRGAYGYTF.

DNA for the CDR3: TGTGCCAGTAACCTAGCGGGAGTTGGAGATGAGCAGTTCTTC. This sequence encodes CASNLAGVGDEQFF. The chain carries TRBV2 and TRBJ2-1, with 10 bases fitting TRBD2. The CDR3 runs to 14 residues. V was clipped by 9 bases and J by 8 bases; unmatched bases: 10. In germline, CDR1 is SNHLY, CDR2 FYNNEI.

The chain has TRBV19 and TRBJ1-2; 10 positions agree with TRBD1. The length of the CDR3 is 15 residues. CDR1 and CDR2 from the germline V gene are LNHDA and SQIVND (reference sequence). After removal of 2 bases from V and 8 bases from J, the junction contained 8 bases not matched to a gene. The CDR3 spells CASSIYGTGVGGYTF. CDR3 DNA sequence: TGTGCCAGTAGTATATATGGGACAGGGGTAGGCGGCTACACCTTC.

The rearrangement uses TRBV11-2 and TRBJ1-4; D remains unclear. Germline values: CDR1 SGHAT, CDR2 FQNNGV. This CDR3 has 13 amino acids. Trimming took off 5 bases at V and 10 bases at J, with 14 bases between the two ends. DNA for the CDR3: TGTGCCAGCAGCCCCCCCCCACACCGAAAACTGTTTTTT. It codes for CASSPPPHRKLFF.

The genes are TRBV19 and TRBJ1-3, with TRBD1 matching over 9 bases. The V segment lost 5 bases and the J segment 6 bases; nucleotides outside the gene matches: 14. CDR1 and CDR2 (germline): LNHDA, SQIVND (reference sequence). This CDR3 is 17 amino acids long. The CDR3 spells CASSPQLGTGTKNTIYF. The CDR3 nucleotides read TGTGCCAGTAGTCCCCAGTTGGGGACAGGGACAAAAAACACCATATATTTT.

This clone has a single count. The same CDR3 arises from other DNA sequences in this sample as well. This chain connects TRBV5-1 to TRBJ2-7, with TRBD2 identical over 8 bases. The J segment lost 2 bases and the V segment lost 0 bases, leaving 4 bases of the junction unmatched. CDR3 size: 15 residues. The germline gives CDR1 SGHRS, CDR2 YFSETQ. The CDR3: CASSLGLAGTYEQYF. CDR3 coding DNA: TGCGCCAGCAGCTTGGGTCTAGCGGGTACCTACGAGCAGTACTTC.

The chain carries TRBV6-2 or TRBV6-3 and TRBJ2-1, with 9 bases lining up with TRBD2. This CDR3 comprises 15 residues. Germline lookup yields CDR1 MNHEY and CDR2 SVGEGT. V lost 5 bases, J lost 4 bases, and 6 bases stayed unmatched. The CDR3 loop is CASSILAGIYNEQFF. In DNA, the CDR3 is TGTGCCAGCAGTATTCTAGCGGGAATTTACAATGAGCAGTTCTTC.

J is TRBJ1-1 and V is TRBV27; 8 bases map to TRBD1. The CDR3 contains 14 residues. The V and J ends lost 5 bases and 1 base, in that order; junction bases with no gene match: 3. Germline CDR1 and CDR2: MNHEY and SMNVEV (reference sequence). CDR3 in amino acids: CASSITGGNTEAFF. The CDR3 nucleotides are TGTGCCAGCAGTATAACAGGGGGGAACACTGAAGCTTTCTTT.

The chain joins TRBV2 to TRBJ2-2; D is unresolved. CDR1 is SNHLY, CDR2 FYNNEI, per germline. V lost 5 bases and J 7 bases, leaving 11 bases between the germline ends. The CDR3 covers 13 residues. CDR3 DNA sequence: TGTGCCAGCAGTAGCCGAACGTTCGGGGAGCTGTTTTTT. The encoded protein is CASSSRTFGELFF. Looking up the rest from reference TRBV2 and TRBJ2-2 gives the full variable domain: EPEVTQTPSHQVTQMGQEVILRCVPISNHLYFYWYRQILGQKVEFLVSFYNNEISEKSEIFDDQFSVERPDGSNFTLKIRSTKLEDSAMYFCASSSRTFGELFFGEGSRLTVL.

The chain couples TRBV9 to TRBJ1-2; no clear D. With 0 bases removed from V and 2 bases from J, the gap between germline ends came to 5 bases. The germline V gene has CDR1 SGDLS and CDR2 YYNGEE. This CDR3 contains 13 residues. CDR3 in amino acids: CASSVGVNYGYTF. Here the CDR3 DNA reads TGTGCCAGCAGCGTAGGCGTGAACTATGGCTACACCTTC.

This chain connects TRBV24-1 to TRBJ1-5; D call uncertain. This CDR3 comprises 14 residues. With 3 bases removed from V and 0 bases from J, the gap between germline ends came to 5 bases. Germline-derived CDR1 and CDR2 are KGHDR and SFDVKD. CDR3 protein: CATSDVSSNQPQHF. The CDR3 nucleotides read TGTGCCACCAGTGATGTTAGTAGCAATCAGCCCCAGCATTTT.

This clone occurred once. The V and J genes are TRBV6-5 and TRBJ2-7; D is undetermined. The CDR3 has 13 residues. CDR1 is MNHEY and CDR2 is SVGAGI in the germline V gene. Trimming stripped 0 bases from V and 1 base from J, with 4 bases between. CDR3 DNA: TGTGCCAGCAGTTACTCTCCTTCCTACGAGCAGTACTTC. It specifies CASSYSPSYEQYF.

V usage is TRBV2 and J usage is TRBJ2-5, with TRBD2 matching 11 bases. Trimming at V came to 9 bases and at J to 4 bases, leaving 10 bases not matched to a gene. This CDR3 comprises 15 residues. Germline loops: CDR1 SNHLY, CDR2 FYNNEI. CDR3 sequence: CARGTSGTLGETQYF. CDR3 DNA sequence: TGTGCCAGGGGGACTAGCGGTACCTTGGGAGAGACCCAGTACTTC.

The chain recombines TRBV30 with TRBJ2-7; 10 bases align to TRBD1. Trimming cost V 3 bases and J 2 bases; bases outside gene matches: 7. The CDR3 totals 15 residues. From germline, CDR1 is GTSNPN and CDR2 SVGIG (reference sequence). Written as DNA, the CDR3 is TGTGCCTGGAGCCTCGGGACAGGGGATGCCTACGAGCAGTACTTC. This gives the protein CAWSLGTGDAYEQYF.

CDR3: CASSAQLSPGETQYF. DNA of the CDR3: TGTGCCAGCAGCGCCCAGTTGTCTCCAGGAGAGACCCAGTACTTC. The chain is built from TRBV7-9 and TRBJ2-5; D not certain. With 5 bases removed from V and 4 bases from J, the gap between germline ends came to 17 bases. This CDR3 region has 15 residues. Looked up from germline, CDR1 is SEHNR and CDR2 is FQNEAQ (reference sequence).

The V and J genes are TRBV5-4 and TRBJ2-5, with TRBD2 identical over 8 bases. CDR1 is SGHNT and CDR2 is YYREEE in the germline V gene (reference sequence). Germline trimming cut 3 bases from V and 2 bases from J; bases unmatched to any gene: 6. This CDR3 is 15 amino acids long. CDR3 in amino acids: CASSSERERQETQYF. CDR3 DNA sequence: TGTGCCAGCAGCTCGGAGCGGGAGCGTCAAGAGACCCAGTACTTC.

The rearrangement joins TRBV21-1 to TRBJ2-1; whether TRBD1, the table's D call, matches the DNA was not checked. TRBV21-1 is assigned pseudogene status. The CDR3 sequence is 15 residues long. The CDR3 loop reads CASSKAVGQYNEQFF. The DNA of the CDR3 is TGTGCCAGCAGCAAAGCGGTAGGACAGTACAATGAGCAGTTCTTC.

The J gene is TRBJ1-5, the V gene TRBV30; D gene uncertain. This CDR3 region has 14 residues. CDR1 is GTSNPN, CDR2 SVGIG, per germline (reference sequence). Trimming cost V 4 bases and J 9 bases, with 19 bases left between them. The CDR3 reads CAWNEVGPGGPQHF. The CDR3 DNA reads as TGTGCCTGGAATGAGGTTGGCCCGGGAGGGCCCCAGCATTTT. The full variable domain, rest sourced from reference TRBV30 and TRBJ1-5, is SQTIHQWPATLVQPVGSPLSLECTVEGTSNPNLYWYRQAAGRGLQLLFYSVGIGQISSEVPQNLSASRPQDRQFILSSKKLLLSDSGFYLCAWNEVGPGGPQHFGDGTRLSIL.

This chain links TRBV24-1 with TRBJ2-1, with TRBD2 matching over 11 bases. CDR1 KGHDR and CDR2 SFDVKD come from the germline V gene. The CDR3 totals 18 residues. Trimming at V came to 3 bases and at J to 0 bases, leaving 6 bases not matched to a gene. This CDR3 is CATSDRTSGQSSYNEQFF. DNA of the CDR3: TGTGCCACCAGTGATAGGACTAGCGGGCAGAGCTCCTACAATGAGCAGTTCTTC.

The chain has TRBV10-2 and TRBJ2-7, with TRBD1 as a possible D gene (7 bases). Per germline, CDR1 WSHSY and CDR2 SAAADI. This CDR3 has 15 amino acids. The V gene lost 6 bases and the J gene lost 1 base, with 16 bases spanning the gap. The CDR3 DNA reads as TGCGCCAGCAGAGATGGAGCAGGGGGGTCCTACGAGCAGTACTTC. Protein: CASRDGAGGSYEQYF.

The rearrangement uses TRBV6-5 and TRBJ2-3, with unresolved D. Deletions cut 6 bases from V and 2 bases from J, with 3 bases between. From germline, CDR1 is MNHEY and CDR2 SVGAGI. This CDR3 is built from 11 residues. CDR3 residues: CASSSTDTQYF. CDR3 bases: TGTGCCAGCAGCTCCACAGATACGCAGTATTTT.

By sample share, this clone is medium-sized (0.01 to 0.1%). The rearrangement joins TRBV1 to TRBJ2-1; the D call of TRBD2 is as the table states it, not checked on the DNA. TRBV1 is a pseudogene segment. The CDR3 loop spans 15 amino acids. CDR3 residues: CTSSQDGSSYNEQFF. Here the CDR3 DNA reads TGCACCAGCAGCCAAGACGGGAGCTCCTACAATGAGCAGTTCTTC.

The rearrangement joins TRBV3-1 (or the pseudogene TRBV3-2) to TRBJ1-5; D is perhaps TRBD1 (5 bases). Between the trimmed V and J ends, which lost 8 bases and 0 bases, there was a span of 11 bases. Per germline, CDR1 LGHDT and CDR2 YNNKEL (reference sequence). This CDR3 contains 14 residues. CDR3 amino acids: CASGGSNSNQPQHF. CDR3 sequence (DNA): TGTGCCAGCGGGGGGTCCAATAGCAATCAGCCCCAGCATTTT.

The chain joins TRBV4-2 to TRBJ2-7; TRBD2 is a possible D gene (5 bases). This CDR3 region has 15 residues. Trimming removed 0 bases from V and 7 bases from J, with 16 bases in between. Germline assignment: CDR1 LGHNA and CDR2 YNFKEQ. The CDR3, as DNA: TGTGCCAGCAGCCAAGATATGAGAGGGAGTCATGAGCAGTACTTC. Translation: CASSQDMRGSHEQYF.

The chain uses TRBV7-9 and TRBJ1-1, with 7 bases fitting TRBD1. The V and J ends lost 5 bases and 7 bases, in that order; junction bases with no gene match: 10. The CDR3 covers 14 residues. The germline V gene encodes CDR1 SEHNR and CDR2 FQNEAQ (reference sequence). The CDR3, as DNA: TGTGCCAGCAGCCGCGGGGACAGACCCTTTGAAGCTTTCTTT. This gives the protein CASSRGDRPFEAFF.

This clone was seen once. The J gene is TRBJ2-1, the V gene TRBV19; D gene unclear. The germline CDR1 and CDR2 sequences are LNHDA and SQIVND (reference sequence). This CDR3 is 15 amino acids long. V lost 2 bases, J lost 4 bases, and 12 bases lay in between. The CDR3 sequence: CASSIPNLYYNEQFF. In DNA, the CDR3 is TGTGCCAGTAGTATACCAAACTTATATTACAATGAGCAGTTCTTC.

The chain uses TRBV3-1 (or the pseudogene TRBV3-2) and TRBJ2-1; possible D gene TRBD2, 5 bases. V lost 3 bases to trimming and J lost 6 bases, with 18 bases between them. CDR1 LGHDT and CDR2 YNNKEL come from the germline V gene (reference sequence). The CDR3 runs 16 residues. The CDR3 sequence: CASSQSQLVSGNEQFF. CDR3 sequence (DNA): TGTGCCAGCAGCCAGTCACAACTAGTATCGGGCAATGAGCAGTTCTTC.

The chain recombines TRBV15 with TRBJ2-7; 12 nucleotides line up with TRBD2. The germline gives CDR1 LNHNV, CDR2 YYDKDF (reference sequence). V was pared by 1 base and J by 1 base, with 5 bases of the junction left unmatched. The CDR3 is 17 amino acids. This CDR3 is CATSRVTSGGFSYEQYF. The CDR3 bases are TGTGCCACCAGCAGAGTGACTAGCGGGGGATTTTCCTACGAGCAGTACTTC.

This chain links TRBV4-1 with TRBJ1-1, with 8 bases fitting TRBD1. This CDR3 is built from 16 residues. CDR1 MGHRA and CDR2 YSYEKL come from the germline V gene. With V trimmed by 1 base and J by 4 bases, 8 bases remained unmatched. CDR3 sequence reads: CASSQGLTGGSTEAFF. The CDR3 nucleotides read TGCGCCAGCAGCCAAGGACTAACAGGGGGTAGCACTGAAGCTTTCTTT.

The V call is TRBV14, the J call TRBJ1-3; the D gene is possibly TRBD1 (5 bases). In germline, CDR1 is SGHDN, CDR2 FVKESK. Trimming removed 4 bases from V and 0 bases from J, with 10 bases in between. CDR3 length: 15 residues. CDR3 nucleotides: TGTGCCAGCAGCCGAGACAGATTCTCTGGAAACACCATATATTTT. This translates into CASSRDRFSGNTIYF.